This T cell receptor (beta chain) was captured by sequencing in a study of cytomegalovirus exposure and HLA in healthy donors. Study findings and constraints: Presence/absence results assume similar sequencing depth per donor, which may not hold.

This CDR3 contains 16 residues. Germline V lookup: CDR1 SGDLS, CDR2 YYNGEE. V lost 4 bases, J lost 1 base, and 17 bases lay in between. Regarding this clone: The antigen is not known.

PCR amplification relied on 60 Vbeta primers (plus 13 Jbeta primers). Profiled with immunoSEQ multiplex PCR; TCRdb holds only in-frame clones, not every one. Of approximately 220,000 clones in the sample, over 70% were seen once. The chain links TRBV9 to TRBJ1-1, with a weak D call TRBD1 (6 bases). This TCR came from a boy under 10 years old in good health and CMV-seronegative. Source material: PBMCs. The CDR3 loop is CASSPRTDTPNTEAFF. The CDR3 nucleotides read TGTGCCAGCAGCCCCCGGACAGATACGCCGAACACTGAAGCTTTCTTT.